This TCR beta chain was captured in a study of blood T cells in healthy people across ages. Germline-derived CDR1 and CDR2 are SEHNR and FQNEAQ (reference sequence). Trimming cost V 5 bases and J 6 bases; bases outside gene matches: 10. This CDR3 comprises 14 residues. Drawing of peripheral blood yielded roughly 9.3 milliliters from each donor. Per sample, a minimum of 7 million PBMCs were isolated. Next came a second PCR, run for about 6 to 12 cycles, which used a sample-barcoded 5' primer along with a J-beta primer mix. Via MiXCR, TCRdb re-called the 5' RACE reads, giving one row per CDR3 protein. The sample shows approximately 700,000 distinct CDR3 sequences, 32% of them seen only once.

The sample comprised blood. The source is a woman older than 75 in good health. The chain links TRBV7-9 to TRBJ2-7; 7 bases map to TRBD1. The CDR3 coding sequence is TGTGCCAGCAGCAAGCAACCAGGGGGTGGCGAGCAGTACTTC. Translated: CASSKQPGGGEQYF.